A single TCR beta chain is shown here with its context. What it binds is not known. V lost 0 bases and J 8 bases, leaving 32 bases between the germline ends. In germline, CDR1 is LGHNA, CDR2 YSLEER. The CDR3 spans 20 residues. This sample was taken from a study of cytomegalovirus exposure and HLA in healthy donors. Study-wide points: Sequencing depth across donors, presence/absence analyses assumed, was roughly uniform. Highly shared sequence variants in one cluster were likely a sequencing artifact. Earlier results showed most TCR beta V segments being productive about 90% or about 30% of the time. The majority of CMV-associated TCR beta chains were reported as apparently HLA-restricted in a later analysis.

The study ran its PCR with 60 Vbeta and 13 Jbeta primers. Libraries were prepared by immunoSEQ multiplex PCR; TCRdb keeps only in-frame clonotypes and omits some of them. The sample lists about 69,000 clones, about 75% occurring once. The TCR sequence derives from a man younger than 35 in good health and CMV-seronegative. The chain has TRBV4-3 and TRBJ2-7, with D possibly matching TRBD1 (6 bases). The sample was PBMCs. The CDR3 region is CASSQDGPLPPPQGKVKQYV. In nucleotides, the CDR3 is TGCGCCAGCAGCCAAGATGGGCCCCTCCCCCCTCCACAGGGTAAAGTCAAGCAGTACGTC.